The clone carrying this TCR beta chain was seen once. Clones were sequenced by immunoSEQ multiplex PCR, and TCRdb holds only the in-frame ones, with some missing. Of 190,000 or so clones listed, about 91% are singletons. The sample originates from a study of blood T cell repertoires in COVID-19. CDR3 length: 14 residues. Germline V CDR1 and CDR2: MRHNA, SNTAGT. V gave up 7 bases and J gave up 6 bases; unmatched junction bases: 9. The receptor's source is a woman younger than 45 with acute or convalescent COVID-19. The J gene is TRBJ2-4, the V gene TRBV6-4; 7 bases are shared with TRBD1. The specimen sequenced was peripheral blood. CDR3 sequence: CASNAGTERNIQYF. In DNA, the CDR3 is TGTGCCAGCAACGCAGGGACAGAAAGAAACATTCAGTACTTC.